The clone carrying this TCR beta chain was found a few times. cDNA synthesis was performed by 5'RACE with 10-nucleotide random UMIs. Whenever a sequencing run was performed, it yielded over 160 million TCR-beta sequences from 15-18 subjects. TCRdb re-analysed the 5' RACE reads in MiXCR, keeping a single row per CDR3 protein. This table holds about 48,000 distinct CDR3 sequences, about 25% found once. This entry comes from a study of neurological immune-mediated disorders. Germline CDR1 is SGHVS and CDR2 is FQNEAQ. The CDR3 is made up of 18 amino acids. Trimming cost V 1 base and J 2 bases, with 20 bases left between them.

The chain combines TRBV7-8 with TRBJ1-2, with a weak D call TRBD1 (6 bases). This clonotype was obtained from a woman aged 70-85 years in good health. Sequenced input: PBMCs. The CDR3 coding sequence is TGTGCCAGCAGCTTAGTACGCCTGGACGGGGGGCTAAACTATGGCTACACCTTC. This translates into CASSLVRLDGGLNYGYTF.